This T cell receptor beta chain appears in the sequencing data of a study of blood T cell repertoires in COVID-19. On the study more broadly: COVID-19 samples collected from the United States, Italy and Spain covered acute and convalescent phases. In each case, the material was cDNA or gDNA derived from T cells, B-cell-depleted T cells, or PBMCs.

This clone was counted only a few times. V was clipped by 3 bases and J by 2 bases; unmatched bases: 6. The CDR3 extends over 17 amino acids. The V gene's germline CDR1 is LGHNA and CDR2 YSLEER. Study processing details: Reference gene primer amplification gave nucleated cell count estimates. Measured with immunoSEQ multiplex PCR; TCRdb has only the in-frame clones, and not every one. That table furnishes V, J and clone size, whereas the DNA furnished D and trimming. This sample yields some 66,000 clones, of which roughly 82% are seen a single time; roughly 6.7% belongs to the top ten. This receptor was taken from a man aged 55-75 years with acute or convalescent COVID-19. V and J are TRBV4-3 and TRBJ2-1; 11 bases match TRBD2. Source material: peripheral blood. Here the CDR3 DNA reads TGCGCCAGCAGCCAGTCACTAGCGGGGGCTCCCTACAATGAGCAGTTCTTC. Its translation is CASSQSLAGAPYNEQFF.